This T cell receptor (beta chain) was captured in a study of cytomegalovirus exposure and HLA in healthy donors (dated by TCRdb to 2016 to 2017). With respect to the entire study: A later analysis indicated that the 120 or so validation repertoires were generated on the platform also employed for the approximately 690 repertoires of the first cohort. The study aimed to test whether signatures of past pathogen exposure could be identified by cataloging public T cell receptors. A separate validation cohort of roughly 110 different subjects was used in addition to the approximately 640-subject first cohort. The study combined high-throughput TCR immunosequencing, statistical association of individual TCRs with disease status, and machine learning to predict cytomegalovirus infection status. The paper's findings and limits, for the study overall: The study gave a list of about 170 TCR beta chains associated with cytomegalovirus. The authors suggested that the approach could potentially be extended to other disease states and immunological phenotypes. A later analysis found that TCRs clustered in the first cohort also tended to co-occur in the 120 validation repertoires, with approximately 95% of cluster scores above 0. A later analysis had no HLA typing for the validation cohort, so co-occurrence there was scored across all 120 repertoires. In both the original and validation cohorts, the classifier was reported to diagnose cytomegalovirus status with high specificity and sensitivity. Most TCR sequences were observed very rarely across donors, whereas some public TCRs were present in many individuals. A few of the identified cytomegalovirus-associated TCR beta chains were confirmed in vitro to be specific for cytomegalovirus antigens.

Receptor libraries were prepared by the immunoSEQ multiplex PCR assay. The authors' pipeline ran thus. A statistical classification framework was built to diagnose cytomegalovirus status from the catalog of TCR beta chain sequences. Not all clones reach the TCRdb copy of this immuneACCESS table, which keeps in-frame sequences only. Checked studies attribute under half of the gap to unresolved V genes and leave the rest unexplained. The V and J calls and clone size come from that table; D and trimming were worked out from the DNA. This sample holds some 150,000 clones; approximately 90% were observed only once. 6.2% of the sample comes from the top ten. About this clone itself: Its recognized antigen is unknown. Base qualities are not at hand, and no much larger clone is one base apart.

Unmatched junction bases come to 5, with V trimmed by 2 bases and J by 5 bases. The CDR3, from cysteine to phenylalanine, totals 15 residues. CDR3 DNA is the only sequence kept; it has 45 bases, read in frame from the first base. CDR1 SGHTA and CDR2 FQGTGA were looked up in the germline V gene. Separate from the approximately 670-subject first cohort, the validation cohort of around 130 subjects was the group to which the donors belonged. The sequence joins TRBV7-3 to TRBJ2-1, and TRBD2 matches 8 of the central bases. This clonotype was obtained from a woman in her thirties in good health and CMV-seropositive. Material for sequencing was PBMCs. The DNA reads TGTGCCAGCAGCTTACTAGCGGGTCTAGACAATGAGCAGTTCTTC. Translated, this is CASSLLAGLDNEQFF.